Included here is one T cell receptor (beta chain) sequence, with context. The sample is drawn from a study of shared clonotypes between healthy human individuals. Study summary: The donors, a couple of women and three men, were aged 18 to 49.

CDR1 is KGHSH, CDR2 LQKENI, per germline. V shed 4 bases and J shed 5 bases, with 6 bases lying between them. The CDR3 covers 13 residues. Per sorted-subset replicate PCR, input was roughly 200 ng DNA, representing 30,000 to 35,000 T cell genomes. This table comes from immunoSEQ multiplex PCR, and its TCRdb copy is limited to in-frame clones, with some not included. The table records around 510,000 clones, about 96% of them present only once. The TCR comes from a young woman in good health. This chain uses TRBV18 with TRBJ1-6, with no clear D. The sample was naive CD4+ T cells sorted from blood. The subset: CD45RA+ positively selected. The CDR3 protein is CASSQENNSPLHF. The DNA for the CDR3 is TGTGCCAGCTCACAGGAAAATAATTCACCCCTCCACTTT.